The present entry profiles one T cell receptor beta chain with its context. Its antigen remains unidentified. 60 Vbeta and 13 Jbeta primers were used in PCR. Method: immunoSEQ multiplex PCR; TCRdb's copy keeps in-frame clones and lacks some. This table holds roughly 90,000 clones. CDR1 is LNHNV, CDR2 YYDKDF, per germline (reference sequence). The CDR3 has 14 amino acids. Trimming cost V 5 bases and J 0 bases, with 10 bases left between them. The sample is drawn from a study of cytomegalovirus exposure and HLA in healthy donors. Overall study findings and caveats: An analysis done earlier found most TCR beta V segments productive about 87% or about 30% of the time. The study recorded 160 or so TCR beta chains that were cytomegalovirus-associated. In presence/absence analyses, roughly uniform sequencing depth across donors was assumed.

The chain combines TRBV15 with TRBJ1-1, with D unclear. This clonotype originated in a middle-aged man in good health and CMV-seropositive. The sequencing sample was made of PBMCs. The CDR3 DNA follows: TGTGCCACCAGCGCAACAGTCATGAACACTGAAGCTTTCTTT. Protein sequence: CATSATVMNTEAFF.